A single sample gave rise to the 23 T cell receptor beta chains below, sequenced in a study of glioma-infiltrating T cells. TCR alpha and beta CDR3 regions were amplified from RNA using iRepertoire nested multiplex PCR. TCRdb passed the multiplex PCR reads through MiXCR, listing each CDR3 protein once. Among about 3,300 distinct CDR3 sequences listed, 70% to 90% were seen once. The material sequenced was glioma tissue, nonneoplastic brain tissue, or PBMCs (not recorded which). These TCRs come from a human donor with low-grade glioma or glioblastoma, undergoing nonglioma brain surgery, or in good health (not recorded which).

This clonotype appeared a single time. This beta chain turned up in a library designed for alpha chains; as an off-target read, its abundance says little. J is TRBJ1-1 and V is TRBV20-1; D remains unclear. V shed 5 bases and J shed 0 bases, with 10 bases lying between them. This CDR3 is 13 amino acids long. Germline CDR1 reads DFQATT; CDR2 reads SNEGSKA (reference sequence). DNA for the CDR3: TGCAGTGCTCGAGTGAACGTGAACACTGAAGCTTTCTTT. As protein: CSARVNVNTEAFF.

Concerning this clonotype itself: A library made for alpha chains picked up this beta chain off target, so its size means little. This sequence joins TRBV6-2 or TRBV6-3 and TRBJ1-5, with unresolved D. The germline V and J ends were trimmed by 2 bases and 1 base, with 6 bases remaining between them. Looked up from germline, CDR1 is MNHEY and CDR2 is SVGEGT. The CDR3 is 14 residues long. DNA for the CDR3: TGTGCCAGCAGTTACACCGAGAGCAATCAGCCCCAGCATTTT. Protein: CASSYTESNQPQHF.

Remarks on this clonotype: A library made for alpha chains picked up this beta chain off target, so its size means little. The chain carries TRBV19 and TRBJ1-2, with unresolved D. The V end was cut by 1 base, the J end by 7 bases, with 10 bases between. The CDR3 totals 13 residues. The germline CDR1 and CDR2 sequences are LNHDA and SQIVND (reference sequence). The CDR3 protein is CASSIGLTAGYTF. Written as DNA, the CDR3 is TGTGCCAGTAGTATAGGGCTAACGGCTGGCTACACCTTC.

A word on this clonotype: The size of this beta chain means little, since it is a stray read in a library made for alpha chains. V usage is TRBV6-1 and J usage is TRBJ2-6, with D possibly matching TRBD1 (5 bases). Per the germline V gene, CDR1 is MNHNS and CDR2 is SASEGT. CDR3 length equals 14 residues. V lost 9 bases and J lost 0, with 9 bases in between. The DNA of the CDR3 is TGTGCCAGTACAGGTACCTCTGGGGCCAACGTCCTGACTTTC. The encoded protein is CASTGTSGANVLTF.

This clonotype was counted a single time. This beta chain was picked up by a library intended for alpha chains and is off target, so its count carries little meaning. The chain carries TRBV6-2 or TRBV6-3 and TRBJ2-3; 7 bases map to TRBD1. The CDR3 has 17 residues. CDR1 and CDR2 (germline): MNHEY, SVGEGT. J was trimmed by 0 bases and V by 6 bases; bases with no gene match: 12. DNA of the CDR3: TGTGCCAGCAGCCCTAGGGACAGACGGGCTAGCACAGATACGCAGTATTTT. Protein sequence: CASSPRDRRASTDTQYF.

In the case of this clonotype: As an off-target read in a library built for alpha chains, this beta chain has a frequency of little significance. This chain links TRBV27 with TRBJ2-7, with 8 bases that match TRBD2. Germline CDR1 is MNHEY and CDR2 is SMNVEV (reference sequence). The V gene end was trimmed by 0 bases and the J gene end by 0 bases; junction bases not matched to a gene: 1. The length of the CDR3 is 15 residues. CDR3 region: CASSLSLADSYEQYF. In DNA, the CDR3 is TGTGCCAGCAGTTTATCACTAGCGGACTCCTACGAGCAGTACTTC.

Of note for this clonotype: This beta chain is an off-target read within a library intended for alpha chains, so its frequency means little. V and J are TRBV27 and TRBJ1-2, with 9 bases fitting TRBD1. Per the germline V gene, CDR1 is MNHEY and CDR2 is SMNVEV (reference sequence). The CDR3 loop spans 13 amino acids. With V trimmed by 3 bases and J by 8 bases, 4 bases remained unmatched. The CDR3 here is CASSFSGTGGYTF. As DNA, the CDR3 is TGTGCCAGCAGTTTTTCCGGGACAGGGGGCTACACCTTC.

With regard to this clonotype: This beta chain is off target for a library built for alpha chains, so its abundance means little. The chain joins TRBV20-1 to TRBJ2-7; the match to TRBD1 covers 12 bases. The CDR3 extends over 13 amino acids. V was pared by 6 bases and J by 5 bases, with 5 bases of the junction left unmatched. The germline gives CDR1 DFQATT, CDR2 SNEGSKA (reference sequence). The chain's CDR3 is CSATGTGGNEQYF. CDR3 bases: TGCAGTGCAACCGGGACAGGGGGCAACGAGCAGTACTTC.

Turning to this clonotype: The library was designed around alpha chains, so this beta chain is a stray read whose abundance carries little weight. The V gene is TRBV6-2 or TRBV6-3, the J gene TRBJ2-6, with no clear D. The CDR3 spans 15 residues. The V and J ends lost 5 bases and 0 bases respectively, with 8 bases between them. Germline V gene sequence: CDR1 MNHEY, CDR2 SVGEGT. CDR3 residues: CASSDTNSGANVLTF. DNA of the CDR3: TGTGCCAGCAGTGATACGAACTCTGGGGCCAACGTCCTGACTTTC.

As concerns this clonotype: Because this beta chain is a stray read in a library intended to capture alpha chains, its abundance should not be given much weight. V usage is TRBV6-5 and J usage is TRBJ2-5, with TRBD2 identical over 11 bases. V was pared by 5 bases and J by 4 bases, with 6 bases of the junction left unmatched. The germline V gene encodes CDR1 MNHEY and CDR2 SVGAGI. The CDR3 loop spans 15 amino acids. The CDR3 here is CASSTTSGSLETQYF. CDR3 coding DNA: TGTGCCAGCAGTACCACTAGCGGGAGCTTAGAGACCCAGTACTTC.

With respect to this clonotype: This beta chain appears as a stray read in a library generated for alpha chains; its size is not informative. The V gene is TRBV6-5, the J gene TRBJ2-1, with 7 nucleotides matching TRBD2. CDR3 size: 13 residues. Germline assignment: CDR1 MNHEY and CDR2 SVGAGI. V shed 5 bases, J shed 9 bases, and the junction held 7 bases outside the gene matches. The CDR3 DNA reads as TGTGCCAGCAGTGCCACTAGCGCGGGTGAGCAGTTCTTC. This encodes CASSATSAGEQFF.

With regard to this clonotype: One end of the junction varies from germline; a read error may be responsible. The library was prepared for alpha chains; this beta chain is a stray read, so its frequency means little. The genes are TRBV28 and TRBJ2-7, with 15 bases that match TRBD2. The germline CDR1 and CDR2 sequences are MDHEN and SYDVKM. The CDR3 is 19 residues long. The CDR3 DNA reads TGTGACAGCAGTCCAGGGTCTCGGACTAGCGGGAGGGTATACTACGAACAGTACTTC. Protein: CDSSPGSRTSGRVYYEQYF.

As concerns this clonotype: The library was designed around alpha chains, so this beta chain is a stray read whose abundance carries little weight. The chain joins TRBV18 to TRBJ1-1; D ambiguous. The CDR3 totals 15 residues. Germline assignment: CDR1 KGHSH and CDR2 LQKENI. V was trimmed by 5 bases and J by 2 bases, leaving 15 bases between them. CDR3 residues: CASSRTQADNTEAFF. The CDR3 nucleotides read TGTGCCAGCTCAAGGACGCAAGCCGATAACACTGAAGCTTTCTTT.

A note on this clonotype: A library made for alpha chains picked up this beta chain off target, so its size means little. The chain recombines TRBV2 with TRBJ1-1; D is ambiguous. Trimming removed 7 bases from V and 4 bases from J, with 16 bases in between. This CDR3 has 14 residues. The germline V gene has CDR1 SNHLY and CDR2 FYNNEI. CDR3 loop: CASTMNRALTEAFF. Written as DNA, the CDR3 is TGTGCCAGCACAATGAATCGGGCGCTCACTGAAGCTTTCTTT.

In the case of this clonotype: This beta chain lies outside the target of a library built for alpha chains; its clone size means little. This sequence joins TRBV19 and TRBJ1-2; D is unclear. The CDR3 extends over 12 amino acids. CDR1 is LNHDA and CDR2 is SQIVND in the germline V gene (reference sequence). V was shortened by 6 bases and J by 8 bases, with 13 bases between the two germline ends. This CDR3 reads CASSAYSEGYTF. DNA for the CDR3: TGTGCCAGTAGCGCCTACTCCGAGGGCTACACCTTC.

This clonotype was recorded a few times. The library was designed around alpha chains, so this beta chain is a stray read whose abundance carries little weight. This chain links TRBV6-1 with TRBJ2-3, with D possibly matching TRBD1 (6 bases). The V and J ends lost 4 bases and 5 bases respectively, with 7 bases between them. This CDR3 spans 12 amino acids. CDR1 is MNHNS and CDR2 is SASEGT in the germline V gene. CDR3 nucleotides: TGTGCCAGCAGTGCAGGGGTAGATACGCAGTATTTT. Protein: CASSAGVDTQYF.

A word on this clonotype: Because the library targeted alpha chains, this beta chain is an off-target read whose size means little. V gene TRBV28 combines with J gene TRBJ2-4; D remains unclear. From germline, CDR1 is MDHEN and CDR2 SYDVKM. The CDR3 is 12 amino acids. V shed 3 bases and J shed 6 bases, with 6 bases lying between them. The CDR3 protein is CASSFTRNIQYF. DNA for the CDR3: TGTGCCAGCAGTTTCACGAGAAACATTCAGTACTTC.

This clonotype showed up just once. In a library made to pick up alpha chains, this beta chain is a stray read with a size that means little. The rearrangement links TRBV27 to TRBJ2-7; D possibly uses TRBD1 or TRBD2 (5 bases each). This CDR3 contains 15 residues. Germline lookup yields CDR1 MNHEY and CDR2 SMNVEV (reference sequence). V lost 3 bases and J lost 1, with 13 bases in between. The CDR3, as DNA: TGTGCCAGCAGTTTGAGAGGGGTACAATCCTACGAGCAGTACTTC. Residues: CASSLRGVQSYEQYF.

Notes on this clonotype: The library was built for alpha chains, so this beta chain is an off-target read and its size means little. The rearrangement links TRBV27 to TRBJ1-1, with a weak D call TRBD1 (6 bases). Germline lookup yields CDR1 MNHEY and CDR2 SMNVEV (reference sequence). V dropped 4 bases and J dropped 5 bases, with 14 bases sitting between them. This CDR3 has 14 amino acids. The CDR3 spells CASSSQGFWTEAFF. CDR3 DNA sequence: TGTGCCAGCAGTTCCCAGGGGTTTTGGACTGAAGCTTTCTTT.

To note about this clonotype: A library prepared for alpha chains yielded this beta chain as an off-target read; its size is of little meaning. The V call is TRBV6-2 or TRBV6-3, the J call TRBJ2-2; weak D call: TRBD1 (5 bases). Germline V gene data show CDR1 as MNHEY and CDR2 as SVGEGT. CDR3 length: 14 amino acids. Trimming removed 5 bases at V and 0 bases at J, with 7 bases between. The CDR3: CASSPGTNTGELFF. In DNA form, the CDR3 reads TGTGCCAGCAGTCCAGGGACGAACACCGGGGAGCTGTTTTTT.

Of note for this clonotype: This beta chain came through as a stray read in a library set up for alpha chains, and its size says little. The chain combines TRBV28 with TRBJ1-6; D remains unclear. This CDR3 contains 16 residues. The V end was cut by 5 bases, the J end by 7 bases, with 18 bases between. Germline V gives CDR1 MDHEN, CDR2 SYDVKM. The CDR3 DNA reads TGTGCCAGCAGTAGGGTGAGTCGGGATCCGAATTCACCCCTCCACTTT. Translated, it gives CASSRVSRDPNSPLHF.

The sample holds a few counts of this clonotype. This beta chain appears as a stray read in a library generated for alpha chains; its size is not informative. The rearrangement joins TRBV27 to TRBJ1-5, with TRBD1 identical over 11 bases. The length of the CDR3 is 16 residues. The germline gives CDR1 MNHEY, CDR2 SMNVEV (reference sequence). V shed 5 bases, J shed 7 bases, and the junction held 10 bases outside the gene matches. This CDR3 is CASSRSGQGAYQPQHF. For the CDR3, the DNA is TGTGCCAGCAGTCGATCCGGACAGGGGGCTTACCAGCCCCAGCATTTT.

Concerning this clonotype: One end of the junction fails to match germline, which may point to a read error. This beta chain is an off-target read within a library intended for alpha chains, so its frequency means little. V and J are TRBV15 and TRBJ2-3, with 8 bases aligning to TRBD1. This CDR3 is 15 amino acids long. The V gene's germline CDR1 is LNHNV and CDR2 YYDKDF (reference sequence). The CDR3 protein is CATSSGQGSTDAQYF. In nucleotides, the CDR3 is TGTGCCACCAGCAGCGGACAGGGAAGCACAGATGCGCAGTATTTT.